This T cell receptor (beta chain) was captured by sequencing in a study of T-cell reconstitution after alpha-beta-depleted transplantation in children (dated by TCRdb to between 2015 and 2016). Background for the entire study: T-cell immune reconstitution after TCRalphabeta/CD19-depleted allogeneic hematopoietic cell transplantation in children was quantitatively tracked in the study by means of TCR repertoire profiling. Study-wide conclusions, independent of this receptor: About two months after transplant, the apparently early recovery of alphabetaT-cell counts reportedly depended on just several hundred clones that had expanded rapidly and came from non-depleted graft cells. In some patients, high TCRbeta diversity at day 60 was attributed to recipient T cells and intrathymic progenitors that had survived conditioning. The frequencies of hyperexpanded clones fell over the following months, and after one year, T-cell counts and TCRbeta diversity were mostly attributed to newly produced T cells.

A note on this clonotype: The antigen it recognizes is unknown. The input lacks base qualities; no much larger clone sits a single base away.

Interpreted using the paper, the treatment or condition label stands for: allogeneic hematopoietic cell transplantation with graft depleted of TCRalphabeta T cells and CD19 B cells. TCRalphabeta/CD19-depleted allogeneic hematopoietic cell grafts were given to the transplant recipients, all of whom were children. At the junction V is shortened by 2 bases and J by 7 bases, with 21 bases in between. Counted from cysteine to phenylalanine, this CDR3 has 17 amino acids. The kept DNA is CDR3 alone, 51 bases in frame from the first base. The library was obtained by PCR. TCRdb lists the instrument as Illumina HiSeq 2500. Molecular barcoding was employed in the preparation of TCR libraries, with unique molecular identifiers being used to normalize TCRbeta repertoire quantification. TCRdb reran the public reads through fastp at Q25 and MiXCR, keeping productive beta chains. Each entry is one CDR3 protein sequence, shown with its most common DNA and genes. This sample gives approximately 980,000 distinct CDR3 sequences in total; about 31% of them show up just once. Around 30% of the sample comes from the top ten.

This sequence was found in a boy in the first two years of life who had a stem cell transplant for SCID, so the T cells may come from the graft donor. This sequence uses TRBV12-3 or TRBV12-4 and TRBJ1-5, with no D gene named confidently. Sequenced material: PBMCs, mostly from graft donor cells, taken 360 days after TCRalphabeta/CD19-depleted stem cell transplant. This receptor has the CDR3 CASSLTNGIGSGQPQHF. The DNA sequence is TGTGCCAGCAGTTTAACCAATGGTATCGGAAGCGGGCAGCCCCAGCATTTT.